The clone carrying this TCR beta chain was seen at least ten times. This CDR3 has 15 residues. Germline V gene sequence: CDR1 SEHNR, CDR2 FQNEAQ (reference sequence). The V and J ends lost 3 bases and 5 bases, in that order; junction bases with no gene match: 6. Co-extraction of RNA and DNA was performed on about 20-33 mg of unsorted bulk tissue. Starting material of 450 to 500 ng total RNA yielded TCR beta cDNA via a constant-region primer. Three nested multiplex PCR rounds, a slightly modified ARM-PCR, produced the libraries for TCR beta. Two initial PCR rounds of around 9 cycles each paired TRBV1-TRBV30 forward primers with a C-beta reverse primer. A single record per CDR3 protein comes from TCRdb applying MiXCR to the multiplex PCR reads. The table records about 64,000 distinct CDR3 sequences, about 71% of them present only once. This sample is drawn from a study of tumor-infiltrating lymphocytes in primary liver carcinoma.

J is TRBJ2-5 and V is TRBV7-9; 10 bases are a match to TRBD1. This sequence originates from a middle-aged man with primary liver carcinoma and hepatitis B virus infection. Sequencing was done on a sample of liver tumor tissue from sampling region 4. As to subset: tumor region T4, right-lateral pole. In DNA form, the CDR3 reads TGTGCCAGCAGCTTCTGGACAGGGGGAGACGAGACCCAGTACTTC. This sequence encodes CASSFWTGGDETQYF.